The 27 T cell receptor beta chains below come from one sample, sequenced in a study of neurological immune-mediated disorders. TCRdb ran MiXCR on the 5' RACE reads and lists one entry per CDR3 protein. The sample includes 66,000 or so distinct CDR3 sequences, around 5.2% of them seen just once. Sequencing used PBMCs. These receptor sequences come from a woman aged 25 to 39 with multiple sclerosis.

This clonotype came up many times. V usage is TRBV7-2 and J usage is TRBJ1-1; 9 nucleotides line up with TRBD1. The germline V gene encodes CDR1 SGHTA and CDR2 FQGNSA. Germline trimming cut 5 bases from V and 0 bases from J; bases unmatched to any gene: 4. The CDR3 totals 15 residues. The DNA of the CDR3 is TGTGCCAGCAGCCCGGGACAGGGCGTGAACACTGAAGCTTTCTTT. Its protein is CASSPGQGVNTEAFF.

As regards this clonotype: This may stem from a read error, because a much larger clone lies one nucleotide away. V gene TRBV20-1 combines with J gene TRBJ1-1; D unclear. The CDR3 totals 13 residues. The germline V gene has CDR1 DFQATT and CDR2 SNEGSKA (reference sequence). The V and J ends lost 6 bases and 5 bases respectively, with 16 bases between them. CDR3 loop: CSARHASRTEAFF. The DNA for the CDR3 is TGCAGTGCGAGACATGCGTCTCGGACTGAAGCTTTCTTT.

This clonotype showed up many times. This chain connects TRBV20-1 to TRBJ2-2; D unresolved. This CDR3 region has 15 residues. Trimming removed 0 bases at V and 6 bases at J, with 14 bases between. Germline-derived CDR1 and CDR2 are DFQATT and SNEGSKA (reference sequence). CDR3 in amino acids: CSARDRGSFAGELFF. CDR3 in DNA: TGCAGTGCTAGAGATAGAGGTAGTTTCGCCGGGGAGCTGTTTTTT.

In this sample, this clonotype turned up many times. This chain uses TRBV12-3 or TRBV12-4 with TRBJ1-2; TRBD1 aligns across 7 bases. Trimming took 3 bases from V and 2 from J; bases not matched to a gene: 9. CDR3 length: 16 residues. CDR3 nucleotides: TGTGCCAGCAGTTTTGCTGGCGGGACAGCCAACTATGGCTACACCTTC. Amino acid sequence: CASSFAGGTANYGYTF.

The table lists this clonotype with many counts. In DNA form, the CDR3 reads TGCAGCACACCGGGACAGGGGTTAGGTGGCTACACCTTC. Amino acids: CSTPGQGLGGYTF. This rearrangement joins TRBV29-1 to TRBJ1-2; 10 bases are shared with TRBD1. Germline values: CDR1 SQVTM, CDR2 ANQGSEA. The CDR3 contains 13 residues. After removal of 8 bases from V and 7 bases from J, the junction contained 10 bases not matched to a gene. The full variable domain, rest sourced from reference TRBV29-1 and TRBJ1-2, is SAVISQKPSRDICQRGTSLTIQCQVDSQVTMMFWYRQQPGQSLTLIATANQGSEATYESGFVIDKFPISRPNLTFSTLTVSNMSPEDSSIYLCSTPGQGLGGYTFGSGTRLTVV.

Details on this clonotype: This may be a read error: a much more frequent sequence differs by one nucleotide. The chain has TRBV3-1 and TRBJ1-3, with D possibly matching TRBD1 (5 bases). The germline gives CDR1 LGHDT, CDR2 YNNKEL (reference sequence). This CDR3 comprises 15 residues. This CDR3 reads CASSLHGTSGKTIYF. In DNA form, the CDR3 reads TGTGCCAGCAGCCTTCACGGGACCTCTGGAAAAACCATATATTTT.

This clonotype was detected ten times or more. The chain carries TRBV20-1 and TRBJ2-1; weak D call: TRBD2 (6 bases). Germline V gene lookup returns CDR1 DFQATT and CDR2 SNEGSKA (reference sequence). The CDR3 is 15 amino acids. V was cut by 1 base and J by 4 bases, with 14 bases left in between. CDR3 coding DNA: TGCAGTGCTAGAGTCGGGGGTGGGCTTTACAATGAGCAGTTCTTC. Translated: CSARVGGGLYNEQFF.

This clonotype was picked up many times. The rearrangement joins TRBV5-6 to TRBJ2-7, with D perhaps matching TRBD2 (6 bases). Trimming removed 0 bases from V and 5 bases from J, with 9 bases in between. The CDR3 runs 13 residues. Germline V gene sequence: CDR1 SGHDT, CDR2 YYEEEE. Here the CDR3 reads CASSLGASDEQYF. The DNA of the CDR3 is TGTGCCAGCAGCTTGGGTGCTAGCGACGAGCAGTACTTC.

This clonotype was found a few times. This could be a read error, since a much larger clone is one nucleotide away. V gene TRBV5-1 combines with J gene TRBJ2-7; possibly TRBD2 for D (5 bases). The CDR3 has 12 residues. CDR1 is SGHRS, CDR2 YFSETQ, per germline. V gave up 4 bases and J gave up 11 bases, with 16 bases separating them. The CDR3 sequence: CASSTDDPGKYF. CDR3 bases: TGCGCCAGCAGCACGGATGACCCGGGGAAGTACTTC.

About this clonotype: One base away lies a much larger clone, so this may be a sequencing read error. The V gene is TRBV3-1, the J gene TRBJ2-1, with 7 bases identical to TRBD2. Per the germline V gene, CDR1 is LGHDT and CDR2 is YNNKEL (reference sequence). This CDR3 comprises 14 residues. Trimming took 1 base from V and 10 from J; bases not matched to a gene: 7. The CDR3 coding sequence is TGTGCCAGCAGCCAAGGGGGAGGGTCCAAAGAGCAGTTCTTC. Its translation: CASSQGGGSKEQFF.

This clonotype was recorded a few times. V is TRBV20-1 and J is TRBJ2-7; D may be TRBD2 (5 bases). V was clipped by 5 bases and J by 3 bases, with 14 bases between them. Germline-derived CDR1 and CDR2 are DFQATT and SNEGSKA (reference sequence). The CDR3 is made up of 13 amino acids. This chain's CDR3 is CSASILEGYEQYF. The CDR3 DNA reads TGCAGTGCTTCCATTCTCGAGGGCTACGAGCAGTACTTC.

This clonotype has a count of ten or more. The chain carries TRBV4-1 and TRBJ1-3, with D possibly matching TRBD1 (5 bases). The CDR3 has 17 amino acids. Trimming removed 4 bases from V and 0 bases from J, with 16 bases in between. Germline V lookup: CDR1 MGHRA, CDR2 YSYEKL. CDR3 nucleotides: TGCGCCAGCAGCCCGTTTTTCGGGGCAAGCTCTGGAAACACCATATATTTT. It translates to CASSPFFGASSGNTIYF.

This clonotype was observed many times. The V gene is TRBV4-1, the J gene TRBJ2-3; D remains ambiguous. The V gene lost 2 bases and the J gene lost 8 bases, with 14 bases spanning the gap. The CDR3 length is 14 residues. CDR1 is MGHRA, CDR2 YSYEKL, per germline. The CDR3 nucleotides read TGCGCCAGCAGCCAATCCCAGGTTTCCGGTACGCAGTATTTT. As protein: CASSQSQVSGTQYF.

V usage is TRBV29-1 and J usage is TRBJ2-7, with TRBD1 as a possible D gene (5 bases). The length of the CDR3 is 12 residues. Germline V lookup: CDR1 SQVTM, CDR2 ANQGSEA. Trimming took 5 bases from V and 7 from J, leaving 15 bases between them. Here the CDR3 reads CSVRKGRQEQYF. CDR3 nucleotides: TGCAGCGTTAGGAAGGGGCGCCAAGAGCAGTACTTC.

This clonotype was recorded at least ten times. The V and J genes are TRBV7-2 and TRBJ2-5; D is possibly TRBD2 (6 bases). Germline lookup yields CDR1 SGHTA and CDR2 FQGNSA. The CDR3 is made up of 13 amino acids. V lost 4 bases and J lost 4, with 10 bases in between. In DNA form, the CDR3 reads TGTGCCAGCAGCTACGGGGGTGGAGAGACCCAGTACTTC. Encoded protein: CASSYGGGETQYF.

This clonotype was counted only a few times. The V call is TRBV20-1, the J call TRBJ2-7, with 11 bases fitting TRBD1. Trimming removed 3 bases from V and 4 bases from J; junction bases left unmatched: 5. This CDR3 spans 14 amino acids. The germline gives CDR1 DFQATT, CDR2 SNEGSKA (reference sequence). The CDR3 loop reads CSASRDRGKYEQYF. CDR3 in DNA: TGCAGTGCTAGCCGGGACAGGGGGAAGTACGAGCAGTACTTC.

This clonotype was recorded at least ten times. The chain recombines TRBV18 with TRBJ2-7; 8 bases align to TRBD1. The CDR3 is 15 residues long. Per the germline V gene, CDR1 is KGHSH and CDR2 is LQKENI. J gave up 2 bases and V 3 bases, and 6 bases lay outside the gene matches. CDR3 sequence (DNA): TGTGCCAGCTCACCGGCGGAACAGGGGGCCTACGAGCAGTACTTC. Its protein product is CASSPAEQGAYEQYF.

This clonotype has at least ten counts. CDR3 DNA: TGTGCCAGCAGCTTTGACAGGGTGACGCGCGAGCAGTACTTC. It is translated as CASSFDRVTREQYF. This chain joins TRBV7-2 and TRBJ2-7, with 7 bases identical to TRBD1. The CDR3 loop spans 14 amino acids. CDR1 is SGHTA and CDR2 is FQGNSA in the germline V gene. V trimming: 3 bases; J trimming: 6 bases; junction bases outside the gene matches: 8. Full variable domain (rest looked up from reference TRBV7-2 and TRBJ2-7): GAGVSQSPSNKVTEKGKDVELRCDPISGHTALYWYRQSLGQGLEFLIYFQGNSAPDKSGLPSDRFSAERTGGSVSTLTIQRTQQEDSAVYLCASSFDRVTREQYFGPGTRLTVT.

This clonotype was seen just once. This sequence joins TRBV29-1 and TRBJ2-2; 7 bases align to TRBD1. The germline V gene encodes CDR1 SQVTM and CDR2 ANQGSEA. Unmatched junction bases numbered 7, after V lost 6 bases and J lost 9 bases. The CDR3 has 12 residues. CDR3 sequence (DNA): TGCAGCGTCAACAGGGGAACCTGGGAGCTGTTTTTT. It yields the protein CSVNRGTWELFF.

This rearrangement joins TRBV3-1 to TRBJ1-5; a possible D gene is TRBD1 (6 bases). The CDR3 is 15 residues long. Germline-derived CDR1 and CDR2 are LGHDT and YNNKEL (reference sequence). V was shortened by 3 bases and J by 5 bases, with 14 bases between the two germline ends. The CDR3 here is CASSQARGEDQPQHF. Here the CDR3 DNA reads TGTGCCAGCAGCCAGGCGAGGGGGGAAGATCAGCCCCAGCATTTT. Drawing the rest from reference TRBV3-1 and TRBJ1-5, the complete variable domain is DTAVSQTPKYLVTQMGNDKSIKCEQNLGHDTMYWYKQDSKKFLKIMFSYNNKELIINETVPNRFSPKSPDKAHLNLHINSLELGDSAVYFCASSQARGEDQPQHFGDGTRLSIL.

This clonotype came up a few times. The CDR3 DNA sequence: TGCGCCAGCAGCCTGTCCTCGACAGGCCGTAGCACAGATACGCAGTATTTT. As protein: CASSLSSTGRSTDTQYF. This sequence joins TRBV4-1 and TRBJ2-3, with a tentative D call TRBD1 (6 bases). Germline assignment: CDR1 MGHRA and CDR2 YSYEKL. V lost 4 bases and J 0 bases, leaving 17 bases between the germline ends. The CDR3 sequence is 17 residues long.

This clonotype was observed many times. This chain uses TRBV5-6 with TRBJ1-2; perhaps TRBD1 as D (5 bases). The CDR3 covers 14 residues. Between the trimmed V and J ends, which lost 4 bases and 2 bases, there was a span of 12 bases. The germline CDR1 and CDR2 sequences are SGHDT and YYEEEE. The CDR3 spells CASSLRDINYGYTF. CDR3 sequence (DNA): TGTGCCAGCAGCCTCAGGGATATCAACTATGGCTACACCTTC.

This clonotype was recorded at least ten times. This sequence joins TRBV20-1 and TRBJ2-4; D may be TRBD2 (5 bases). Trimming left V 1 base short and J 3 bases short, with 16 bases between. The CDR3 contains 16 residues. CDR1 is DFQATT and CDR2 is SNEGSKA in the germline V gene (reference sequence). CDR3 residues: CSARAAPEGSKNIQYF. Here the CDR3 DNA reads TGCAGTGCTAGAGCGGCCCCCGAGGGAAGCAAAAACATTCAGTACTTC.

This clonotype showed up many times. The rearrangement uses TRBV20-1 and TRBJ2-1; 9 nucleotides agree with TRBD2. The CDR3 extends over 15 amino acids. The germline V gene encodes CDR1 DFQATT and CDR2 SNEGSKA (reference sequence). The J segment lost 7 bases and the V segment lost 0 bases, leaving 7 bases of the junction unmatched. CDR3 loop: CSARDAGGPGNEQFF. In DNA form, the CDR3 reads TGCAGTGCTAGAGACGCGGGGGGGCCTGGGAATGAGCAGTTCTTC.

This clonotype was counted only a few times. The chain uses TRBV20-1 and TRBJ1-1; D call uncertain. V was clipped by 7 bases and J by 5 bases, with 14 bases between them. This CDR3 is built from 12 residues. The germline V gene encodes CDR1 DFQATT and CDR2 SNEGSKA (reference sequence). CDR3 residues: CSGTEGRTEAFF. CDR3 in DNA: TGCAGTGGGACTGAGGGCAGGACTGAAGCTTTCTTT.

This clonotype was seen many times. A junction end diverges from the germline sequence, so it may reflect a read error. This sequence joins TRBV7-3 and TRBJ1-6; D gene uncertain. CDR1 SGHTA and CDR2 FQGTGA come from the germline V gene. There are 14 residues in the CDR3. CDR3: CASSARSANSPLNF. The CDR3 nucleotides are TGTGCCAGCAGCGCCAGATCGGCGAATTCACCCCTCAACTTT.

This clonotype has at least ten counts. This chain links TRBV20-1 with TRBJ1-1, with D unresolved. Germline CDR1 DFQATT, CDR2 SNEGSKA (reference sequence). V was pared by 2 bases and J by 1 base, with 11 bases between. There are 14 residues in the CDR3. The CDR3: CSARLGGPNTEAFF. CDR3 DNA sequence: TGCAGTGCTAGATTAGGAGGGCCGAACACTGAAGCTTTCTTT.